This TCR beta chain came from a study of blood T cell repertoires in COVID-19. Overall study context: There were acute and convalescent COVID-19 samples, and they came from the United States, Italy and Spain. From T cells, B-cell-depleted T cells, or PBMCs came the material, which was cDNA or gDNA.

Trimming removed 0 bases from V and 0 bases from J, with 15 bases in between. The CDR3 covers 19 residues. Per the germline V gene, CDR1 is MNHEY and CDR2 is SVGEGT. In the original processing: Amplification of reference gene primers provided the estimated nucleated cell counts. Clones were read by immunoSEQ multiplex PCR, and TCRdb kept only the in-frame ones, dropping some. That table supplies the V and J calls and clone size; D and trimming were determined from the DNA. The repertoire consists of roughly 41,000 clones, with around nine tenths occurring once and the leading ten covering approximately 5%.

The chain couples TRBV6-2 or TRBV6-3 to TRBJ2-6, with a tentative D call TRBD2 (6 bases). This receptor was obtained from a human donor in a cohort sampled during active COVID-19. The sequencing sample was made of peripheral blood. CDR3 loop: CASSYSTEGPRSGANVLTF. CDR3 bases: TGTGCCAGCAGTTACTCGACGGAGGGGCCCCGCTCTGGGGCCAACGTCCTGACTTTC.